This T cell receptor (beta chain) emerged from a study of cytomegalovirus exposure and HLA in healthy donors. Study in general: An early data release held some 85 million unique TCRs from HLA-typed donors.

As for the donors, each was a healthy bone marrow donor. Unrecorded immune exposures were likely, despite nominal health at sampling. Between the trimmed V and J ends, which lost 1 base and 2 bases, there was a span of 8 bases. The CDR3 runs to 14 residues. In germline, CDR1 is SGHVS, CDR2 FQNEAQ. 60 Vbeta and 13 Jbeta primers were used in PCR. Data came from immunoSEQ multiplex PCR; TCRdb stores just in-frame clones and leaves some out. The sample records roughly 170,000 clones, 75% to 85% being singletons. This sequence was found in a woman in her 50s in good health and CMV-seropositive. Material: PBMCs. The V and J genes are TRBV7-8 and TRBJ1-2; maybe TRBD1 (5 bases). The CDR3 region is CASSLGQSNYGYTF. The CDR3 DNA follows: TGTGCCAGCAGCTTAGGACAGTCCAACTATGGCTACACCTTC.